This T cell receptor (beta chain) was sequenced for a study of T cells in tuberculosis. Findings and caveats of the study: Smaller alpha distances in active tuberculosis partly reflected shorter CDR3-alpha lengths.

Described time point: new active TB diagnosis, blood taken before or within 7 days of starting treatment. The method was immunoSEQ multiplex PCR; TCRdb's version includes in-frame clones alone and lacks a portion of them. The table records approximately 30,000 clones, about 90% of them present only once. Germline V gives CDR1 ENHRY, CDR2 SYGVKD. V gave up 6 bases and J gave up 9 bases; unmatched junction bases: 3. The CDR3 covers 12 residues. A word on this clone: The target antigen is unknown.

Sequenced material: PBMCs, taken at tuberculosis diagnosis. The sequence came from an adult with tuberculosis. The chain has TRBV10-3 and TRBJ2-1, with 9 nucleotides matching TRBD1. Here the CDR3 reads CAISLQGAEQFF. CDR3 DNA: TGTGCCATCAGCTTACAGGGGGCTGAGCAGTTCTTC.